This T cell receptor beta chain was found in a study of T-cell reconstitution after alpha-beta-depleted transplantation in children. The study, taken as a whole, reports: In patients about two months after transplant, alpha-beta T cells reportedly arose from several hundred expanded graft clones. Surviving thymic progenitors and recipient T cells were the source of high TCRbeta diversity at day 60 in some patients. T-cell numbers and diversity one year post-transplant derived largely from freshly generated T cells.

CDR3 length: 15 amino acids. V lost 1 base, J lost 2 bases, and 7 bases stayed unmatched. Germline values: CDR1 SQVTM, CDR2 ANQGSEA. This clonotype was counted only a few times. What it binds is unknown. The TCRbeta library incorporated unique molecular identifiers. TCRdb reprocessed the PCR reads with MiXCR, giving one entry per CDR3 protein. Of about 980,000 distinct CDR3 sequences in the sample, roughly 29% were seen once. The chain carries TRBV29-1 and TRBJ2-5, with 7 bases matching TRBD1. This receptor was identified in a boy younger than two who had a stem cell transplant for SCID, so the T cells may come from the graft donor. Sample: PBMCs, mostly from graft donor cells, taken 360 days after TCRalphabeta/CD19-depleted stem cell transplant. Written as DNA, the CDR3 is TGCAGCGTTGAAGGAAGGGACAGAAGACAAGAGACCCAGTACTTC. Protein: CSVEGRDRRQETQYF.